This T cell receptor beta chain was captured by sequencing in a study of blood T cell repertoires in COVID-19. Across the whole study: Researchers got acute and convalescent COVID-19 samples from the United States, Italy and Spain. The analysed material was cDNA or gDNA that came from T cells, B-cell-depleted T cells, or PBMCs.

As processed by the authors: Amplifying reference gene primers gave estimates of nucleated cell counts. Profiled with immunoSEQ multiplex PCR; TCRdb holds only in-frame clones, not every one. Clone size and V and J calls were adopted from that table, with D and trimming inferred from the DNA. The sample yields 100,000 to 150,000 clones, around 76% seen once. Material: peripheral blood. The origin of this receptor is a man between 70 and 80 years old with acute or convalescent COVID-19.

This CDR3 reads CASSQYRDCLIRTDTQYF. The CDR3 DNA is TGTGCCAGCAGCCAATACCGGGACTGCCTAATTCGCACAGATACGCAGTATTTT. The chain couples TRBV3-1 (or the pseudogene TRBV3-2) to TRBJ2-3; the D gene is possibly TRBD2 (6 bases). Trimming shortened V by 2 bases and J by 1 base, and 19 bases separated the two germline ends. CDR3 length: 18 amino acids. Germline CDR1 is LGHDT and CDR2 is YNNKEL (reference sequence).